These T cell receptor beta chains were read from a single sample in a study of radiotherapy plus CTLA-4 blockade in lung cancer. Sequencing was performed with immunoSEQ multiplex PCR; in TCRdb, only in-frame clones are kept and a portion is missing. Of about 120,000 clones in the sample, over 80% were seen once. The sequences come from peripheral blood, collected from a patient treated with radiotherapy plus ipilimumab. The receptors come from a human donor with non-small cell lung cancer that progressed on radiotherapy plus ipilimumab. Each CDR3 is given with its conserved first and last residue. The D gene is left open where the match is weak. Size is omitted from some rows. Given values are once, few, many or a class for expanded clones.

CDR3 length	D gene	clone size	V gene	J gene	CDR3 protein	CDR3 DNA
14	TRBD1	.	TRBV7-9	TRBJ1-1	CASSSRGLDTEAFF	TGTGCCAGCAGCTCCAGGGGGTTGGACACTGAAGCTTTCTTT
13	.	.	TRBV9	TRBJ1-2	CASSVRQGYGYTF	TGTGCCAGCAGCGTCAGGCAGGGCTATGGCTACACCTTC
13	TRBD2	.	TRBV18	TRBJ2-1	CASSPGTRNEQFF	TGTGCCAGCTCACCAGGGACTAGAAATGAGCAGTTCTTC
17	TRBD1	.	TRBV18	TRBJ2-1	CASSDFDRVISYNEQFF	TGTGCCAGCTCAGATTTCGACAGGGTGATATCCTACAATGAGCAGTTCTTC
16	.	.	TRBV4-2	TRBJ2-1	CASSQARPKRGHEQFF	TGTGCCAGCAGCCAAGCCCGCCCGAAAAGAGGGCATGAGCAGTTCTTC
11	.	.	TRBV5-6	TRBJ1-1	CASSLSTEAFF	TGTGCCAGCAGCTTGAGTACTGAAGCTTTCTTT
12	.	.	TRBV18	TRBJ2-5	CASSPNEETQYF	TGTGCCAGCTCACCAAACGAAGAGACCCAGTACTTC
15	.	.	TRBV19	TRBJ1-3	CASKRGLSSGNTIYF	TGTGCCAGTAAAAGGGGTCTGAGCTCTGGAAACACCATATATTTT
15	.	.	TRBV28	TRBJ1-4	CASSPSLRSNEKLFF	TGTGCCAGCAGTCCTTCTTTAAGGTCTAATGAAAAACTGTTTTTT
14	TRBD2	.	TRBV6-5	TRBJ2-1	CASSYVTSVGEQFF	TGTGCCAGCAGTTACGTGACTAGCGTGGGTGAGCAGTTCTTC
17	.	.	TRBV19	TRBJ2-1	CASSMPKLGSSYNEQFF	TGTGCCAGTAGTATGCCTAAACTGGGAAGCTCCTACAATGAGCAGTTCTTC
15	TRBD1	.	TRBV10-3	TRBJ1-2	CAISTQQGANYGYTF	TGTGCCATCAGTACTCAACAGGGGGCTAACTATGGCTACACCTTC
13	TRBD2	.	TRBV4-1	TRBJ2-2	CASSQGTSGELFF	TGCGCCAGCAGCCAAGGGACTAGCGGGGAGCTGTTTTTT
14	.	.	TRBV21-1	TRBJ2-5	CASSKLQAASTQYF	TGTGCCAGCAGCAAACTACAGGCTGCATCGACCCAGTACTTC
16	.	.	TRBV7-8	TRBJ1-5	CASSRSQGWSNQPQHF	TGTGCCAGCAGCCGATCCCAGGGGTGGAGCAATCAGCCCCAGCATTTT
17	TRBD2	.	TRBV2	TRBJ2-3	CASRGRLAAKGRDTQYF	TGTGCCAGCAGAGGGAGGCTAGCGGCCAAAGGTAGAGATACGCAGTATTTT
13	.	.	TRBV2	TRBJ2-7	CASRGPRSGEQYF	TGTGCCAGCAGGGGCCCCCGCTCAGGCGAGCAGTACTTC
15	.	.	TRBV7-2	TRBJ2-7	CASSLMAIASYEQYF	TGTGCCAGCAGCTTAATGGCGATAGCGTCCTACGAGCAGTACTTC
14	TRBD1	.	TRBV2	TRBJ1-2	CASGGKGQNYGYTF	TGTGCCAGCGGCGGAAAGGGACAGAACTATGGCTACACCTTC
15	.	once	TRBV2	TRBJ1-5	CASIRETGSNQPQHF	TGTGCCAGCATAAGAGAAACAGGATCTAATCAGCCCCAGCATTTT
14	TRBD1	.	TRBV7-6	TRBJ1-1	CASSFTGGNTEAFF	TGTGCCAGCAGCTTCACAGGGGGGAACACTGAAGCTTTCTTT
17	.	.	TRBV5-4	TRBJ2-3	CASSWEISGGPRDTQYF	TGTGCCAGCAGCTGGGAAATTAGCGGAGGGCCGAGGGATACGCAGTATTTT
14	.	.	TRBV23-1	TRBJ2-2	CASDSCRGTGELFF	TGCGCCAGCGATTCGTGTAGGGGTACCGGGGAGCTGTTTTTT
14	TRBD1	.	TRBV14	TRBJ1-1	CASRPRGRITEAFF	TGTGCCAGCAGACCTAGGGGGCGTATCACTGAAGCTTTCTTT
15	.	.	TRBV5-1	TRBJ2-5	CASSLGQGKSETQYF	TGCGCCAGCAGCTTGGGGCAGGGGAAATCAGAGACCCAGTACTTC
12	.	.	TRBV5-1	TRBJ2-3	CASSHSTEAQYF	TGCGCCAGCAGCCACTCTACCGAAGCGCAGTATTTT
15	TRBD1	.	TRBV4-1	TRBJ1-5	CASSHPDRGTQPQHF	TGCGCCAGCAGCCACCCTGACAGGGGGACTCAGCCCCAGCATTTT
13	.	.	TRBV5-1	TRBJ2-3	CASSLDRADTQYF	TGCGCCAGCAGCTTAGATAGGGCAGATACGCAGTATTTT
14	.	.	TRBV10-3	TRBJ1-3	CAISIGISGNTIYF	TGTGCCATCAGCATCGGGATATCTGGAAACACCATATATTTT